The table lists the clone carrying this T cell receptor beta chain with many counts. Its specificity is not known. The sample comes from a study of identical twins' blood T cells. Notes on the study in general: Twins shared more top CDR3 clonotypes than unrelated donors did.

TCR cDNA libraries came from RNA via a modified published protocol. Both ends of each TCR cDNA library bore sample-specific barcodes. Authors' analysis steps: Each donor had about 100,000 to nearly 550,000 clonotypes. Each CDR3 protein gets one entry after TCRdb re-called the 5' RACE reads with MiXCR. The V and J calls shown here were made by TCRdb, not taken from the authors' results. The table lists a few hundred thousand distinct CDR3 sequences, roughly 30% of them singletons. The V end lost 0 bases, the J end lost 1 base, and 6 bases lay between the germline ends. The CDR3 is 14 residues long. CDR1 MNHEY and CDR2 SVGAGI come from the germline V gene.

The specimen sequenced was PBMCs. The TCR was taken from a woman between 18 and 55 years old in good health. J is TRBJ1-1 and V is TRBV6-5, with D possibly being TRBD1 (5 bases). CDR3 amino acids: CASSYSTANTEAFF. The CDR3 nucleotides are TGTGCCAGCAGTTACTCGACAGCGAACACTGAAGCTTTCTTT.